This T cell receptor (beta chain) originates from a study of CD8+ T cells in alopecia areata. Overall study: Tofacitinib therapy lasting 6 to 18 months was followed by 6 months off drug. Study results and caveats: Lesional tissue from the scalp (especially in alopecia totalis/universalis) showed higher clonality than normal scalp.

J was trimmed by 1 base and V by 7 bases; bases with no gene match: 12. The germline gives CDR1 LNHDA, CDR2 SQIVND (reference sequence). The CDR3 is 18 amino acids. As for this clone: Its antigen is unidentified.

Extracted from the samples, RNA was reverse transcribed into cDNA to serve as the sequencing template. The table came from immunoSEQ multiplex PCR; TCRdb's copy has only in-frame clones and leaves some out. Counted here are about 200,000 clones, 58% occurring once; the ten biggest clones make up 5.5%. Noted treatment: oral pan-JAK inhibitor, 5-10 mg twice daily. Specimen: CD4+ T cells sorted from blood, collected at week 24, from a patient treated with tofacitinib. The chain uses TRBV19 and TRBJ2-6; 8 bases are shared with TRBD1. The TCR comes from a human donor with alopecia areata. In DNA, the CDR3 is TGTGCCAGTATCAATCCTGGACAGGGTAAATCTGGGGCCAACGTCCTGACTTTC. Amino acid sequence: CASINPGQGKSGANVLTF.